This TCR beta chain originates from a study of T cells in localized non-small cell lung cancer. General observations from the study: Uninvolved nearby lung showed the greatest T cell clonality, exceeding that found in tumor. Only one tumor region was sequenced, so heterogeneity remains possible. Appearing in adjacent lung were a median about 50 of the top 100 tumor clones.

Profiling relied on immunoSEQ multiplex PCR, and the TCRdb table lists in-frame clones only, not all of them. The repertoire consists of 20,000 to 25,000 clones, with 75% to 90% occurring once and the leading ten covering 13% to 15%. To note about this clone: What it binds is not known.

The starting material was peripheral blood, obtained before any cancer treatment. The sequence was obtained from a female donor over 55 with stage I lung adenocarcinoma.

The CDR3 DNA is TGTGCCAGCAGCGTAGAGTCGAACACTGAAGCTTTCTTT. It specifies CASSVESNTEAFF. The rearrangement joins TRBV9 to TRBJ1-1; D is unclear. The CDR3 spans 13 residues. Trimming cost V 0 bases and J 1 base, with 4 bases left between them. Per germline, CDR1 SGDLS and CDR2 YYNGEE.